This TCR beta chain comes out of a study of T cell repertoires in cytomegalovirus infection (dated by TCRdb to between 2019 and 2020). For the wider study: Donor HLA type was relevant to the analysis, as public TCR beta signatures indicated carriage of CMV infection together with the matching HLA type.

The investigation overall reported the following: In the ex vivo response, HLA-C-restricted CMV-specific TCR beta clonotypes were dominant, and in two of eight donors the single most frequent clonotype came from this HLA-C-restricted group. In both this cohort and an independent roughly 330-donor cohort, the cumulative frequency of public TCR beta family members distinguished carriers of CMV infection plus the relevant HLA type.

The instrument was an Illumina HiSeq 1500. TCRdb redid the processing of the public reads, applying fastp at Q25 and MiXCR, and retained in-frame beta chains. Identical CDR3 protein sequences are pooled into one entry, listed with their most common genes and DNA. This sample gives approximately 130,000 distinct CDR3 sequences in total; roughly 8.2% of them show up just once. The ten largest clones capture 10% of the sample. A remark on this clonotype: Its antigen is not yet known. The sample holds no much larger clone one base away, and base qualities are not on file.

Cut back by 7 bases and 9 bases, the V and J ends lie 9 bases apart. The CDR1 and CDR2 encoded by the germline V gene are SNHLY and FYNNEI. The CDR3 sequence holds 10 residues, the cysteine and phenylalanine included. This entry keeps only the CDR3 DNA: 30 bases, framed from base 1. The specimen sequenced was PBMCs. The TCR was taken from a human donor in good health (CMV status not recorded). Some clones in this sample may be carry-over from other donors' samples. Recombination joined TRBV2 with TRBJ2-5; the D gene lacks a confident call. The CDR3 in this case is CASTSEAQYF. The sequence in DNA is TGTGCCAGCACCAGCGAGGCCCAGTACTTC.